The clone carrying this T cell receptor (beta chain) was seen just once. Method: immunoSEQ multiplex PCR; TCRdb's copy keeps in-frame clones and lacks some. The table records 40,000 to 60,000 clones, approximately 90% of them present only once. The data were obtained in a study of technical replicates of blood from a handful of donors. CDR1 and CDR2 from the germline V gene are ENHRY and SYGVKD. The CDR3 is 14 residues long. The V and J ends lost 2 bases and 7 bases respectively, with 11 bases between them. The clonotype comes from a human donor in good health. Some clones in this sample may be carry-over from other donors' samples. Sequenced: PBMCs. This sequence joins TRBV10-3 and TRBJ1-4; a possible D gene is TRBD1 (5 bases). CDR3 loop: CAISEGTGAEKLFF. For the CDR3, the DNA is TGTGCCATCAGTGAGGGAACAGGAGCTGAAAAACTGTTTTTT.